Following are 30 T cell receptor beta chains from one sample sequenced in a study of blood T cell repertoires in COVID-19. Using immunoSEQ multiplex PCR, the repertoire was profiled, and TCRdb retains in-frame clones only, with some absent. The data contain about 35,000 clones, approximately 85% of them singletons. Sequencing was done on a sample of peripheral blood. These receptors all come from a man aged 55 to 70 with active or convalescent COVID-19.

The rearrangement links TRBV14 to TRBJ1-6; 7 positions agree with TRBD1. CDR1 and CDR2 from the germline V gene are SGHDN and FVKESK. The CDR3 spans 14 residues. V lost 7 bases and J lost 10; bases outside the gene matches: 10. CDR3: CASKGPGGQSPLHF. DNA of the CDR3: TGTGCCAGCAAGGGTCCAGGGGGACAATCACCCCTCCACTTT. Drawing the rest from reference TRBV14 and TRBJ1-6, the complete variable domain is EAGVTQFPSHSVIEKGQTVTLRCDPISGHDNLYWYRRVMGKEIKFLLHFVKESKQDESGMPNNRFLAERTGGTYSTLKVQPAELEDSGVYFCASKGPGGQSPLHFGNGTRLTVT.

The rearrangement joins TRBV29-1 to TRBJ2-1; 12 bases match TRBD2. The CDR3 runs to 13 residues. Germline CDR1 and CDR2: SQVTM and ANQGSEA. Trimming took 6 bases from V and 9 from J; bases not matched to a gene: 6. The CDR3 loop reads CSVRGLAGVEQFF. The DNA of the CDR3 is TGCAGCGTAAGGGGACTAGCGGGCGTTGAGCAGTTCTTC.

The CDR3 loop reads CASSPQRTGTRSGNTIYF. As DNA, the CDR3 is TGTGCCAGCTCACCCCAACGGACAGGAACTCGCTCTGGAAACACCATATATTTT. The chain carries TRBV18 and TRBJ1-3, with 7 nucleotides matching TRBD1. V dropped 3 bases and J dropped 0; count of bases not matched to a gene: 11. The CDR3 is made up of 18 amino acids. CDR1 is KGHSH and CDR2 is LQKENI in the germline V gene.

The J gene is TRBJ1-1, the V gene TRBV4-3; perhaps TRBD1 as D (6 bases). Per the germline V gene, CDR1 is LGHNA and CDR2 is YSLEER. V was clipped by 4 bases and J by 1 base, with 10 bases between them. This CDR3 contains 14 residues. The CDR3 DNA sequence: TGCGCCAGCAGCCCCGGACAGACGAACACTGAAGCTTTCTTT. Encoded protein: CASSPGQTNTEAFF.

The chain uses TRBV30 and TRBJ2-1; D is perhaps TRBD2 (5 bases). Trimming removed 2 bases from V and 0 bases from J, with 14 bases in between. Germline CDR1 GTSNPN, CDR2 SVGIG (reference sequence). The CDR3 is 16 amino acids. The CDR3: CAWSPSGVSSYNEQFF. In DNA, the CDR3 is TGTGCCTGGAGTCCCAGCGGAGTAAGCTCCTACAATGAGCAGTTCTTC.

J is TRBJ2-1 and V is TRBV18, with TRBD2 matching 8 bases. V lost 6 bases, J lost 1 base, and 14 bases stayed unmatched. Germline V lookup: CDR1 KGHSH, CDR2 LQKENI. The CDR3 runs to 18 residues. Written as DNA, the CDR3 is TGTGCCAGCTCTCTTAGACCCACGAGCGGGGGATCCTACAATGAGCAGTTCTTC. Its protein product is CASSLRPTSGGSYNEQFF.

The chain is built from TRBV11-2 and TRBJ2-2; 8 bases agree with TRBD1. Germline trimming cut 1 base from V and 10 bases from J; bases unmatched to any gene: 8. There are 15 residues in the CDR3. Germline V lookup: CDR1 SGHAT, CDR2 FQNNGV. CDR3 residues: CASSLGAGGLAELFF. The CDR3 DNA sequence: TGTGCCAGCAGCTTAGGGGCAGGGGGCTTGGCGGAGCTGTTTTTT.

This chain uses TRBV24-1 with TRBJ2-1; the D gene is possibly TRBD1 (7 bases). V was pared by 3 bases and J by 3 bases, with 14 bases between. CDR1 is KGHDR, CDR2 SFDVKD, per germline. The CDR3 sequence is 16 residues long. CDR3 DNA: TGTGCCACCAGTGATGCGGCGGGACAGAACTACAATGAGCAGTTCTTC. This sequence encodes CATSDAAGQNYNEQFF.

The chain couples TRBV3-1 (or the pseudogene TRBV3-2) to TRBJ2-1; 7 nucleotides line up with TRBD2. Unmatched junction bases numbered 10, after V lost 4 bases and J lost 10 bases. Germline V gene lookup returns CDR1 LGHDT and CDR2 YNNKEL (reference sequence). This CDR3 region has 14 residues. For the CDR3, the DNA is TGTGCCAGCAGCCGGGAAGGACTAGTACACGAGCAGTTCTTC. It yields the protein CASSREGLVHEQFF.

The CDR3: CASSLEVRGGETQYF. The DNA for the CDR3 is TGTGCCAGCAGCTTAGAGGTGCGGGGGGGAGAGACCCAGTACTTC. The J gene is TRBJ2-5, the V gene TRBV11-3, with TRBD2 matching 9 bases. The CDR3 has 15 amino acids. Germline CDR1 and CDR2: SGHNT and YENEEA. J gave up 4 bases and V 0 bases, and 3 bases lay outside the gene matches.

The V gene is TRBV19, the J gene TRBJ1-5; 10 bases align to TRBD1. With 7 bases clipped from V and 6 bases from J, the junction kept 12 bases outside the gene matches. The CDR3 is made up of 16 amino acids. Germline V gene sequence: CDR1 LNHDA, CDR2 SQIVND (reference sequence). The CDR3 DNA sequence: TGTGCCAGTATGCCGCGGGACAGGGGAATGGGTCAGCCCCAGCATTTT. Its protein is CASMPRDRGMGQPQHF. Full variable domain (rest looked up from reference TRBV19 and TRBJ1-5): DGGITQSPKYLFRKEGQNVTLSCEQNLNHDAMYWYRQDPGQGLRLIYYSQIVNDFQKGDIAEGYSVSREKKESFPLTVTSAQKNPTAFYLCASMPRDRGMGQPQHFGDGTRLSIL.

This rearrangement joins TRBV16 to TRBJ2-3; 7 bases are a match to TRBD1. CDR1 and CDR2 (germline): KGHSY, FQNENV. V lost 2 bases, J lost 6 bases, and 5 bases stayed unmatched. The CDR3 has 14 amino acids. CDR3 sequence reads: CASSQGQEVDTQYF. The CDR3 region has the DNA TGTGCCAGCAGCCAAGGACAGGAGGTTGATACGCAGTATTTT.

The chain employs TRBV7-2 and TRBJ1-6; D is possibly TRBD1 (5 bases). V was pared by 5 bases and J by 10 bases, with 15 bases between. The CDR3 length is 14 residues. Germline V gives CDR1 SGHTA, CDR2 FQGNSA. The CDR3 DNA reads TGTGCCAGCAGCCTGGGGCAGGGTAAATCACCCCTCCACTTT. Its translation is CASSLGQGKSPLHF.

The chain uses TRBV7-9 and TRBJ2-5, with a tentative D call TRBD2 (5 bases). The germline gives CDR1 SEHNR, CDR2 FQNEAQ (reference sequence). Trimming took off 7 bases at V and 5 bases at J, with 17 bases between the two ends. The CDR3 extends over 14 amino acids. The CDR3 DNA follows: TGTGCCAGCAACCCGGGAAATCCGAAGGAGACCCAGTACTTC. The encoded protein is CASNPGNPKETQYF.

This chain connects TRBV11-3 to TRBJ2-1, with a weak D call TRBD2 (5 bases). The V end lost 1 base, the J end lost 7 bases, and 20 bases lay between the germline ends. CDR3 size: 17 residues. Germline V gene sequence: CDR1 SGHNT, CDR2 YENEEA. CDR3 coding DNA: TGTGCCAGCAGCTTAGGTGCCCTGACTTCCCCGGGGAATGAGCAGTTCTTC. Translating gives CASSLGALTSPGNEQFF.

This chain connects TRBV18 to TRBJ2-5, with D possibly matching TRBD2 (6 bases). The germline V gene has CDR1 KGHSH and CDR2 LQKENI. Between the trimmed V and J ends, which lost 6 bases and 4 bases, there was a span of 18 bases. The CDR3 length is 15 residues. CDR3 sequence: CASSRGSGAPETQYF. The CDR3 DNA reads TGTGCCAGCTCGCGGGGTAGCGGAGCCCCAGAGACCCAGTACTTC. Based on the CDR3 plus reference TRBV18 and TRBJ2-5, the full variable domain is NAGVMQNPRHLVRRRGQEARLRCSPMKGHSHVYWYRQLPEEGLKFMVYLQKENIIDESGMPKERFSAEFPKEGPSILRIQQVVRGDSAAYFCASSRGSGAPETQYFGPGTRLLVL.

The rearrangement uses TRBV25-1 and TRBJ2-5; the match to TRBD2 covers 16 bases. The V gene end was trimmed by 1 base and the J gene end by 5 bases; junction bases not matched to a gene: 4. The CDR3 covers 17 residues. Germline V gives CDR1 MGHDK, CDR2 SYGVNS. The CDR3 sequence is CASSEWGGLAGGETQYF. CDR3 DNA sequence: TGTGCCAGCAGTGAATGGGGGGGACTAGCGGGAGGGGAGACCCAGTACTTC.

The CDR3 DNA follows: TGCGCCAGCAGCTTGACTAGCCCCGGTGAGACCCAGTACTTC. Translating it yields CASSLTSPGETQYF. The chain is built from TRBV5-1 and TRBJ2-5, with D maybe TRBD2 (6 bases). Germline CDR1 SGHRS, CDR2 YFSETQ. This CDR3 has 14 amino acids. Between the trimmed V and J ends, which lost 1 base and 5 bases, there was a span of 12 bases.

CDR3 loop: CSASGPERPLGSPLHF. For the CDR3, the DNA is TGCAGTGCTAGTGGCCCAGAAAGGCCTCTAGGTTCACCCCTCCACTTT. The chain links TRBV20-1 to TRBJ1-6; D unclear. Trimming pared 3 bases from V and 9 bases from J, leaving 21 bases between. The CDR3 extends over 16 amino acids. Germline assignment: CDR1 DFQATT and CDR2 SNEGSKA (reference sequence).

V and J are TRBV7-2 and TRBJ2-7; TRBD1 agrees at 9 bases. Germline trimming cut 9 bases from V and 1 base from J; bases unmatched to any gene: 10. CDR3 length: 15 amino acids. Germline loops: CDR1 SGHTA, CDR2 FQGNSA. The CDR3 loop reads CASQVGQGPSYEQYV. The CDR3 DNA reads as TGTGCCAGTCAGGTGGGACAGGGCCCTTCCTACGAGCAGTACGTC.

This chain uses TRBV7-8 with TRBJ2-3; 14 bases agree with TRBD2. V lost 5 bases and J lost 6; bases outside the gene matches: 4. CDR3 length equals 15 residues. The germline gives CDR1 SGHVS, CDR2 FQNEAQ. The chain's CDR3 is CASSPRLAGGDTQYF. CDR3 sequence (DNA): TGTGCCAGCAGCCCGAGACTAGCGGGGGGGGATACGCAGTATTTT.

The J gene is TRBJ2-3, the V gene TRBV7-9; 16 bases agree with TRBD2. The CDR3 sequence is 15 residues long. Germline V CDR1 and CDR2: SEHNR, FQNEAQ (reference sequence). V shed 4 bases, J shed 8 bases, and the junction held 3 bases outside the gene matches. The DNA for the CDR3 is TGTGCCAGCAGCTCGGGACTAGCGGGAGGGGGTACGCAGTATTTT. Translated: CASSSGLAGGGTQYF.

CDR3 coding DNA: TGTGCCAGCAGCCCGAATGAAAAACTGTTTTTT. It specifies CASSPNEKLFF. The chain carries TRBV7-9 and TRBJ1-4, with no clear D. Germline assignment: CDR1 SEHNR and CDR2 FQNEAQ (reference sequence). V shed 5 bases and J shed 5 bases, with 3 bases lying between them. The CDR3 consists of 11 residues.

The chain recombines TRBV3-1 (or the pseudogene TRBV3-2) with TRBJ2-3; TRBD2 is a possible D gene (7 bases). Deletions cut 4 bases from V and 4 bases from J, with 15 bases between. Germline CDR1 is LGHDT and CDR2 is YNNKEL (reference sequence). This CDR3 spans 15 amino acids. This CDR3 is CASSPWGGAADTQYF. In DNA form, the CDR3 reads TGTGCCAGCAGCCCCTGGGGGGGGGCCGCAGATACGCAGTATTTT.

The rearrangement links TRBV6-2 or TRBV6-3 to TRBJ2-1; D may be TRBD1 (6 bases). V lost 6 bases to trimming and J lost 4 bases, with 16 bases between them. This CDR3 comprises 15 residues. In germline, CDR1 is MNHEY, CDR2 SVGEGT. The CDR3 DNA is TGTGCCAGCAGCCCCTTGGACAGCGATTACAATGAGCAGTTCTTC. Translating gives CASSPLDSDYNEQFF.

The chain is built from TRBV5-1 and TRBJ1-2; 7 bases map to TRBD1. Germline-derived CDR1 and CDR2 are SGHRS and YFSETQ. J gave up 5 bases and V 5 bases, and 9 bases lay outside the gene matches. This CDR3 is 14 amino acids long. The CDR3 coding sequence is TGCGCCAGCAGTACAGGGGCAAAGGGTTATGGCTACACCTTC. This translates into CASSTGAKGYGYTF.

The chain joins TRBV18 to TRBJ2-3; tentative D call: TRBD1 (6 bases). V gave up 3 bases and J gave up 3 bases, with 7 bases separating them. The germline gives CDR1 KGHSH, CDR2 LQKENI. This CDR3 comprises 13 residues. CDR3 loop: CASSPDRTDTQYF. The DNA of the CDR3 is TGTGCCAGCTCACCCGACAGGACAGATACGCAGTATTTT. Based on the CDR3 plus reference TRBV18 and TRBJ2-3, the full variable domain is NAGVMQNPRHLVRRRGQEARLRCSPMKGHSHVYWYRQLPEEGLKFMVYLQKENIIDESGMPKERFSAEFPKEGPSILRIQQVVRGDSAAYFCASSPDRTDTQYFGPGTRLTVL.

The chain uses TRBV5-1 and TRBJ2-7; a possible D gene is TRBD1 (5 bases). Between the trimmed V and J ends, which lost 4 bases and 1 base, there was a span of 21 bases. The CDR3 runs 17 residues. The germline gives CDR1 SGHRS, CDR2 YFSETQ. The CDR3 DNA sequence: TGCGCCAGCAGCCAACCTAGTCCGTTGGGGCTTTCCTACGAGCAGTACGTC. Encoded protein: CASSQPSPLGLSYEQYV.

The rearrangement uses TRBV6-4 and TRBJ2-5, with D perhaps matching TRBD1 (6 bases). Per the germline V gene, CDR1 is MRHNA and CDR2 is SNTAGT. The CDR3 covers 15 residues. V was pared by 4 bases and J by 3 bases, with 15 bases between. CDR3 in DNA: TGTGCCAGCAGTGTCTGGACAGTTAGTAAAGAGACCCAGTACTTC. This translates into CASSVWTVSKETQYF.

This rearrangement joins TRBV6-6 to TRBJ2-6; the match to TRBD1 covers 11 bases. CDR3 length equals 21 residues. The germline V gene has CDR1 MNHNY and CDR2 SVGAGI (reference sequence). With V trimmed by 6 bases and J by 2 bases, 18 bases remained unmatched. CDR3 amino acids: CASSHTLGGTGGSPGANVLTF. In DNA form, the CDR3 reads TGTGCCAGCAGCCACACCCTAGGGGGGACAGGGGGGTCGCCTGGGGCCAACGTCCTGACTTTC.